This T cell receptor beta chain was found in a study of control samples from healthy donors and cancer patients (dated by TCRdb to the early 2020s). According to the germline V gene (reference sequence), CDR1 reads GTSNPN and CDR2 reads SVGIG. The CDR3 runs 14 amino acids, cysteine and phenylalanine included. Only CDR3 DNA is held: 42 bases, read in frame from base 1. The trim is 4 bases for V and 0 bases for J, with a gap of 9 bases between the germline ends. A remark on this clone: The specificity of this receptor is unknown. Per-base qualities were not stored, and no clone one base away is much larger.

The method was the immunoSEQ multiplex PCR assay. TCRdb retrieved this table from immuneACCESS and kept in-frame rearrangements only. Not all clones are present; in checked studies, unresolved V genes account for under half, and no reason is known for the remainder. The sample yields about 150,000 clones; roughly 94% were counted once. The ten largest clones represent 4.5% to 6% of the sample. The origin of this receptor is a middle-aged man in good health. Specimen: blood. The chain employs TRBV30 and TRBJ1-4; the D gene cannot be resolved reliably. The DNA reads TGTGCCTGGACCCGGCATACAACTAATGAAAAACTGTTTTTT. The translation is CAWTRHTTNEKLFF.